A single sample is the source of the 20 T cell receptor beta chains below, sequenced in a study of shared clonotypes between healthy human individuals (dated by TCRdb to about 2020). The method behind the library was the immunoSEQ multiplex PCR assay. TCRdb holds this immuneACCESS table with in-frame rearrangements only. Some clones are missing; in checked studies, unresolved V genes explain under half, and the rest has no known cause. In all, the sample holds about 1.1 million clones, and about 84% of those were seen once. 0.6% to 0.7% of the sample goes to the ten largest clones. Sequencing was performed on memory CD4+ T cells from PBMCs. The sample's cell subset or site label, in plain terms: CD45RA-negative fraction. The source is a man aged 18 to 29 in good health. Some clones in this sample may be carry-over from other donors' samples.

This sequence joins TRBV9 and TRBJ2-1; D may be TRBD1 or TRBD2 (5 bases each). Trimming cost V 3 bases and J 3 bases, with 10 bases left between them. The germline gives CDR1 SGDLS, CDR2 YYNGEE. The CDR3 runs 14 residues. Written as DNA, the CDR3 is TGTGCCAGCAGCGCGGGACCGAACTACAATGAGCAGTTCTTC. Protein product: CASSAGPNYNEQFF.

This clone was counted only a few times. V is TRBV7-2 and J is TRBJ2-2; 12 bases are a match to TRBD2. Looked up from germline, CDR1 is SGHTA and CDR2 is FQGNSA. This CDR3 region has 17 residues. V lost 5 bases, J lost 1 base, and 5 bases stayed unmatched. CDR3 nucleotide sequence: TGTGCCAGCAGCCGGTTGACTAGCGGGAGGAACACCGGGGAGCTGTTTTTT. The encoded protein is CASSRLTSGRNTGELFF.

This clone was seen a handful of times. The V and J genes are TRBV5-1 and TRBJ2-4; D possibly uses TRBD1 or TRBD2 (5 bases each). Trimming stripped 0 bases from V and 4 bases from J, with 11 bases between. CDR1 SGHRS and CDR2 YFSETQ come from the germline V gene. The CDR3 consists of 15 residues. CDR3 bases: TGCGCCAGCAGCTTGGGTGGCAGGGAGAAAAACATTCAGTACTTC. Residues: CASSLGGREKNIQYF.

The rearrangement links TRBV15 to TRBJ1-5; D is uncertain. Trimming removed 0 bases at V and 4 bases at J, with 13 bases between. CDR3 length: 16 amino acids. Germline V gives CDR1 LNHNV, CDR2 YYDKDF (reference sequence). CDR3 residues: CATSRDEAAGNQPQHF. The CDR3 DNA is TGTGCCACCAGCAGAGATGAGGCCGCAGGTAATCAGCCCCAGCATTTT. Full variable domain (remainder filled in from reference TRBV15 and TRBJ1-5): DAMVIQNPRYQVTQFGKPVTLSCSQTLNHNVMYWYQQKSSQAPKLLFHYYDKDFNNEADTPDNFQSRRPNTSFCFLDIRSPGLGDTAMYLCATSRDEAAGNQPQHFGDGTRLSIL.

The CDR3 DNA is TGTGCCTGGAGTGTAAGTAGCGGCAACTGGAATGAGCAGTTCTTC. It specifies CAWSVSSGNWNEQFF. The chain links TRBV30 to TRBJ2-1; D may be TRBD2 (6 bases). The CDR3 is 15 amino acids. V was pared by 0 bases and J by 7 bases, with 16 bases between. Germline V gives CDR1 GTSNPN, CDR2 SVGIG (reference sequence).

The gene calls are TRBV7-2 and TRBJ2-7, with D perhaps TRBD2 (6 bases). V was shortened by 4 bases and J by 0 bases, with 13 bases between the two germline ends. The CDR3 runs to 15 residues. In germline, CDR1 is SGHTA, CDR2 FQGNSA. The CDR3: CASSSTLATSYEQYF. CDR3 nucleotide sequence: TGTGCCAGCAGCTCCACCCTAGCGACCTCCTACGAGCAGTACTTC.

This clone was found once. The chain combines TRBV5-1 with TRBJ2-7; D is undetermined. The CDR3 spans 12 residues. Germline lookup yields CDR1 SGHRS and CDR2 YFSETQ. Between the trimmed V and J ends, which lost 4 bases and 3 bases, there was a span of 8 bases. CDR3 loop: CASSQDNYEQYF. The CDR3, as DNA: TGCGCCAGCAGCCAAGACAACTACGAGCAGTACTTC.

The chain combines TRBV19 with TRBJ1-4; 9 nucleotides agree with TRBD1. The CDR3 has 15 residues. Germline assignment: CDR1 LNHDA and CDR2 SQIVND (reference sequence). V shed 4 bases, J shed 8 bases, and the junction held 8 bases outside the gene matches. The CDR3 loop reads CASSTRTGDSEKLFF. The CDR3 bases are TGTGCCAGTAGTACCCGGACAGGGGATTCGGAAAAACTGTTTTTT.

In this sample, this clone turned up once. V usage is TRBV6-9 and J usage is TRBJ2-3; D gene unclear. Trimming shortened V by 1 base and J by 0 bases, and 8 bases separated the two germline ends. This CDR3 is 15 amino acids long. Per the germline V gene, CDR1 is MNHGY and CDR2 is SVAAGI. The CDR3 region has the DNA TGTGCCAGCAGTTATTGTGCAGGTAGCACAGATACGCAGTATTTT. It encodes CASSYCAGSTDTQYF.

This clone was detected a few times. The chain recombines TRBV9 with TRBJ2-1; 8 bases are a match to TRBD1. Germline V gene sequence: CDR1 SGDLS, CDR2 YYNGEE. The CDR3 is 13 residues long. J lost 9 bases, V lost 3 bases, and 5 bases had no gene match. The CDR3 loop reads CASSARGLSEQFF. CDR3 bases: TGTGCCAGCAGCGCCAGGGGGCTCAGTGAGCAGTTCTTC.

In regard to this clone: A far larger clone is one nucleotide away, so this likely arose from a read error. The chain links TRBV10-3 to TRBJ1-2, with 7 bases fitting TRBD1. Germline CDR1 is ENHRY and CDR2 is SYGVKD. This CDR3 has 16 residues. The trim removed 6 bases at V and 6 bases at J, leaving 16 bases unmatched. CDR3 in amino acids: CAIRGGADTGAHGYTF. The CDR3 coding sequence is TGTGCCATCAGGGGTGGGGCAGATACAGGGGCCCATGGCTACACCTTC.

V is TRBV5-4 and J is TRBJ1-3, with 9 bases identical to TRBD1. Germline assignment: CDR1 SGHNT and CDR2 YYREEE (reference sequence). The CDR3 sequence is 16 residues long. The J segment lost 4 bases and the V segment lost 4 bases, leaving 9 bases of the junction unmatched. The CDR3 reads CASSLPGTGKGNTIYF. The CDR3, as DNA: TGTGCCAGCAGCCTTCCCGGGACAGGGAAAGGAAACACCATATATTTT.

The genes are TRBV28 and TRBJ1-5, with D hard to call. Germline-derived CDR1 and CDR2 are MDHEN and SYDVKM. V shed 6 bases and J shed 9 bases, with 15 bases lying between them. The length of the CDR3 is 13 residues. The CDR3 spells CASSSSTGRPQHF. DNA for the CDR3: TGTGCCAGCAGCTCGTCAACCGGGCGGCCCCAGCATTTT.

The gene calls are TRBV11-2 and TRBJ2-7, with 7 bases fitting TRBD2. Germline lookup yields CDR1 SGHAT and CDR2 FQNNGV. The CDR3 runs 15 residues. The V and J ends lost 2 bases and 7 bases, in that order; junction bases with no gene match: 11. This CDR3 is CASSLIGGGPEEQYF. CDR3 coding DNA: TGTGCCAGCAGCTTAATCGGGGGAGGGCCGGAAGAGCAGTACTTC.

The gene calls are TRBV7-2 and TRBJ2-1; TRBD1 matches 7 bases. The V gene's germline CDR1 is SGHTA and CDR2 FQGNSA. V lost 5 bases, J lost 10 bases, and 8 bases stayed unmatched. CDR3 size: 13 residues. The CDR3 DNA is TGTGCCAGCAGCACCAGACAGGGAGAAGAGCAGTTCTTC. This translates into CASSTRQGEEQFF.

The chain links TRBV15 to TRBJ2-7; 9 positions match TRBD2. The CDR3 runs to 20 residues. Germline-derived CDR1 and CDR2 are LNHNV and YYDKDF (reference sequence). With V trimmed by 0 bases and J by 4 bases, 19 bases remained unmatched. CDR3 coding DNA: TGTGCCACCAGCAGAGATTATACGGGGGCGAGGGCTAGCGGGGAATACGAGCAGTACTTC. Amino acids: CATSRDYTGARASGEYEQYF.

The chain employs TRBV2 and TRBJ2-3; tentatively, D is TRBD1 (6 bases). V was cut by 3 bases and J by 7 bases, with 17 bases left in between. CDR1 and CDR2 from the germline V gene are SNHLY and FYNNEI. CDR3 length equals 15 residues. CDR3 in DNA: TGTGCCAGCAGTGAGGTGGGGGCCAGTACGCATACGCAGTATTTT. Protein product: CASSEVGASTHTQYF.

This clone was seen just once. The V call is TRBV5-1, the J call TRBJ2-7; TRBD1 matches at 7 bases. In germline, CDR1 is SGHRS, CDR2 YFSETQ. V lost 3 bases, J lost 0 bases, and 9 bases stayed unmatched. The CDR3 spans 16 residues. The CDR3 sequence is CASSWTGQAISYEQYF. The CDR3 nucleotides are TGCGCCAGCAGCTGGACCGGACAGGCCATCTCCTACGAGCAGTACTTC.

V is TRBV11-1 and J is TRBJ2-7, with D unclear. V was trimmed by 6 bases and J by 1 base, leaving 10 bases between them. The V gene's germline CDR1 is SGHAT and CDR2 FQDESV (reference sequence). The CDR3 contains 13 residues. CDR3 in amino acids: CASRTDKSYEQYF. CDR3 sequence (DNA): TGTGCCAGCAGGACTGACAAATCCTACGAGCAGTACTTC.

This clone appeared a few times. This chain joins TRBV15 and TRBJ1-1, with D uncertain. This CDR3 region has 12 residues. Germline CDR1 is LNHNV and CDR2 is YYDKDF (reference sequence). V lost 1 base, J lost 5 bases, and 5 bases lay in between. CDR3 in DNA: TGTGCCACCAGCAGAGGGTGGACTGAAGCTTTCTTT. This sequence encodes CATSRGWTEAFF.